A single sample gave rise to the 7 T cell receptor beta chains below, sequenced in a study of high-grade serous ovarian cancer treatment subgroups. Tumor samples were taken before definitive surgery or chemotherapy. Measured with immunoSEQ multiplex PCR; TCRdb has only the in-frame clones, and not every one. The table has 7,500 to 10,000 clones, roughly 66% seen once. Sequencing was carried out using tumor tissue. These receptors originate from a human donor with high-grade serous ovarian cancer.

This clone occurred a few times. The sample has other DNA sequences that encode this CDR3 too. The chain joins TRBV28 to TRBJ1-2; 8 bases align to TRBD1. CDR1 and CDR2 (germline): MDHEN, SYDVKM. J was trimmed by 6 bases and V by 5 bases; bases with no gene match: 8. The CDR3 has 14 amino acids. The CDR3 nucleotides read TGTGCCAGCAGTCGCGGACAGGGAAGGGATGGCTACACCTTC. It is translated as CASSRGQGRDGYTF.

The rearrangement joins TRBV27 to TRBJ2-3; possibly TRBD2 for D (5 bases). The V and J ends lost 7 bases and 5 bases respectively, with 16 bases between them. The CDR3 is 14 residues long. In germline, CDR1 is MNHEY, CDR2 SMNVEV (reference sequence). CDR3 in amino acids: CASTERVGQDTQYF. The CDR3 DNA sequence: TGTGCCAGCACCGAGAGGGTTGGGCAAGATACGCAGTATTTT.

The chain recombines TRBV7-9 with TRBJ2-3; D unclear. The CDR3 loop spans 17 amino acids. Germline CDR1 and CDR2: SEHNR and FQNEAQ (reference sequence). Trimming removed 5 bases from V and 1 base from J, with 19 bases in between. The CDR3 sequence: CASSPILAGPRTDTQYF. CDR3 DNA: TGTGCCAGCAGCCCCATCCTCGCAGGACCCCGCACAGATACGCAGTATTTT. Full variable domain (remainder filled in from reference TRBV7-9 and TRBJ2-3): DTGVSQNPRHKITKRGQNVTFRCDPISEHNRLYWYRQTLGQGPEFLTYFQNEAQLEKSRLLSDRFSAERPKGSFSTLEIQRTEQGDSAMYLCASSPILAGPRTDTQYFGPGTRLTVL.

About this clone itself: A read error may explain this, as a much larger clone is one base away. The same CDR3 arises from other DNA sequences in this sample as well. The CDR3 bases are TGTGCCAGCAGCTTAGAAAACACTGAAGCTTTCTTT. Its translation: CASSLENTEAFF. The chain uses TRBV11-3 and TRBJ1-1; D unresolved. CDR1 and CDR2 from the germline V gene are SGHNT and YENEEA. The length of the CDR3 is 12 residues. Trimming removed 0 bases from V and 2 bases from J, with 1 base in between.

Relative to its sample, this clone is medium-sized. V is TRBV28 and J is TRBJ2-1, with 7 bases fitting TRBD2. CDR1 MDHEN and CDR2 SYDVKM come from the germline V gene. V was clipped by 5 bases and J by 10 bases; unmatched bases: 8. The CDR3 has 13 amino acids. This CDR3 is CASSSRTSWEQFF. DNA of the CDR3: TGTGCCAGCAGTAGCCGGACTAGTTGGGAGCAGTTCTTC.

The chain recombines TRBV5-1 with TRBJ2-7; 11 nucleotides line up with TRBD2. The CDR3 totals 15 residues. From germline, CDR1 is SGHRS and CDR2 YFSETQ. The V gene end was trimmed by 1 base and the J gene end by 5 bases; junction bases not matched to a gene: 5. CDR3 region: CASSLYSLAGDEQYF. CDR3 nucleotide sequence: TGCGCCAGCAGCTTGTATTCACTAGCGGGAGACGAGCAGTACTTC.

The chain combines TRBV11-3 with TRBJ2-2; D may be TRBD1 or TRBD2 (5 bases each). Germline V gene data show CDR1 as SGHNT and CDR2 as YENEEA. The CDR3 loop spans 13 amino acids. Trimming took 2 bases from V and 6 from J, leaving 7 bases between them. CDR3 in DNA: TGTGCCAGCAGCTTACGGGACCCCGGGGAGCTGTTTTTT. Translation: CASSLRDPGELFF. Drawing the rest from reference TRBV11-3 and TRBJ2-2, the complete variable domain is EAGVVQSPRYKIIEKKQPVAFWCNPISGHNTLYWYLQNLGQGPELLIRYENEEAVDDSQLPKDRFSAERLKGVDSTLKIQPAELGDSAVYLCASSLRDPGELFFGEGSRLTVL.